This T cell receptor (beta chain) emerged from a study of blood T cell repertoires in COVID-19. About the study: Acute-phase and convalescent COVID-19 samples originated in the United States, Italy and Spain.

Method: immunoSEQ multiplex PCR; TCRdb's copy keeps in-frame clones and lacks some. The sample consists of roughly 200,000 clones, around 80% of them appearing once. Per the germline V gene, CDR1 is LGHDT and CDR2 is YNNKEL (reference sequence). CDR3 length: 11 residues. The V end lost 2 bases, the J end lost 9 bases, and 4 bases lay between the germline ends. This clone has a handful of counts. Sequenced: peripheral blood. This clonotype was sampled from an elderly woman with COVID-19, enrolled during active disease. The chain couples TRBV3-1 (or the pseudogene TRBV3-2) to TRBJ2-2; no clear D. In DNA, the CDR3 is TGTGCCAGCAGCCAACGTCGGGAGCTGTTTTTT. Translating gives CASSQRRELFF.